Sequencing of this TCR beta chain was carried out in a study of PD-L1 blockade in urothelial cancer. Overall study: Blood analysis occurred 3 weeks (second dose) and 6 weeks after treatment start. When blood samples were assessed, the median T cell count was around 140,000. Study-wide results and limits: Pretreatment blood TCR clonality under the median forecast improved survival.

Synthetic templates analogous to TCR were spiked into all PCRs individually. Clones were sequenced by immunoSEQ multiplex PCR, and TCRdb holds only the in-frame ones, with some missing. The data contain approximately 80,000 clones, 82% of them singletons. Worth noting for this clone: Its specificity is unknown.

Trimming pared 2 bases from V and 0 bases from J, leaving 6 bases between. This CDR3 spans 14 amino acids. CDR1 is SGHRS and CDR2 is YFSETQ in the germline V gene. V and J are TRBV5-1 and TRBJ2-1; no clear D gene. Sequenced material: PBMCs, taken around atezolizumab (anti-PD-L1) treatment. The clonotype was recovered from a man between 70 and 80 years old with urothelial cancer. The CDR3 DNA reads as TGCGCCAGCAGCTTAGCGAGCTCCTACAATGAGCAGTTCTTC. As protein: CASSLASSYNEQFF.